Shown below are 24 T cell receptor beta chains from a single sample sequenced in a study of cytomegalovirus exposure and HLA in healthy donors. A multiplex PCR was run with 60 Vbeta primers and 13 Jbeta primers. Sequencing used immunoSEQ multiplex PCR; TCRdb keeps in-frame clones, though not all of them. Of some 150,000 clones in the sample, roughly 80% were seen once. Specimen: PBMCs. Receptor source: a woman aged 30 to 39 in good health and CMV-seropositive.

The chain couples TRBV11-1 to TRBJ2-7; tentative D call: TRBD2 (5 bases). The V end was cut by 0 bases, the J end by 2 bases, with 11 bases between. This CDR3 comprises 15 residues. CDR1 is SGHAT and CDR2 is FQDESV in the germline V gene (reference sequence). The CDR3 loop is CASSLAWTRTYEQYF. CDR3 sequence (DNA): TGTGCCAGCAGCTTAGCTTGGACTCGGACCTACGAGCAGTACTTC. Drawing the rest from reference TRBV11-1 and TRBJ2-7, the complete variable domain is EAEVAQSPRYKITEKSQAVAFWCDPISGHATLYWYRQILGQGPELLVQFQDESVVDDSQLPKDRFSAERLKGVDSTLKIQPAELGDSAMYLCASSLAWTRTYEQYFGPGTRLTVT.

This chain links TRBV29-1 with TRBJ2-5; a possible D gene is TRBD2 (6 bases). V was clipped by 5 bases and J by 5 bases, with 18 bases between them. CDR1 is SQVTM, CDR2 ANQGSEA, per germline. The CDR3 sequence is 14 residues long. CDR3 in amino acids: CSVFTSSLGETQYF. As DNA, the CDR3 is TGCAGCGTTTTTACTAGCTCGCTAGGGGAGACCCAGTACTTC.

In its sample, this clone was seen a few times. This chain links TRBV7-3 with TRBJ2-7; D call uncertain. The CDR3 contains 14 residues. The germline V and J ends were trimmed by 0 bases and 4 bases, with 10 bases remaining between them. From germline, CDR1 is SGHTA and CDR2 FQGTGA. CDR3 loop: CASSLTPGPYEQYF. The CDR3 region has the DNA TGTGCCAGCAGCTTAACACCGGGTCCTTACGAGCAGTACTTC.

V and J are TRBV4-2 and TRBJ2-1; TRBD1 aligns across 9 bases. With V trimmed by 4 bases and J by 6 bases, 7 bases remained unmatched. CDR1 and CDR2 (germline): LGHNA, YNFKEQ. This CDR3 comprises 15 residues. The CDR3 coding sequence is TGTGCCAGCAGCCTCCGGGACAGGGTTGGCAATGAGCAGTTCTTC. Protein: CASSLRDRVGNEQFF.

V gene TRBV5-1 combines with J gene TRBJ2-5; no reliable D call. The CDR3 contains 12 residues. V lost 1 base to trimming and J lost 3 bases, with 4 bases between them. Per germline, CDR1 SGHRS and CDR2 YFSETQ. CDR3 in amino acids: CASSLPEETQYF. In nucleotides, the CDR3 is TGCGCCAGCAGCTTGCCGGAAGAGACCCAGTACTTC.

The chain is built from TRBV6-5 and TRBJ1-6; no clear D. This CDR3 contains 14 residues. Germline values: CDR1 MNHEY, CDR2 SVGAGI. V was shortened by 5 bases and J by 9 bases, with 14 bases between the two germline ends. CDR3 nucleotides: TGTGCCAGCAGTCCCGGGATAGGAGGTTCACCCCTCCACTTT. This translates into CASSPGIGGSPLHF.

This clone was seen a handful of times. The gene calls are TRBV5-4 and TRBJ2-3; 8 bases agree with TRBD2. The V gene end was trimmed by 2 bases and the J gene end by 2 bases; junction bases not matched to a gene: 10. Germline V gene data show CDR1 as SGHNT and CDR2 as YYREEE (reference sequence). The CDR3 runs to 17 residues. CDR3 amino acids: CASSLPPLAGITDTQYF. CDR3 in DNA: TGTGCCAGCAGCTTACCCCCATTAGCGGGGATCACAGATACGCAGTATTTT.

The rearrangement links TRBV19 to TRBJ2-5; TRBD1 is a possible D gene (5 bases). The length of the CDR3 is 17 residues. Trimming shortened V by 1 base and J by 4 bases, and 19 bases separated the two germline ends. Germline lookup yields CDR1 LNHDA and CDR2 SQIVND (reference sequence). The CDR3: CASSIVPGLGLGETQYF. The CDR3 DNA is TGTGCCAGTAGTATAGTCCCAGGGCTCGGGTTGGGAGAGACCCAGTACTTC. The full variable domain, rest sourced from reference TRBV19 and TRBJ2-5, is DGGITQSPKYLFRKEGQNVTLSCEQNLNHDAMYWYRQDPGQGLRLIYYSQIVNDFQKGDIAEGYSVSREKKESFPLTVTSAQKNPTAFYLCASSIVPGLGLGETQYFGPGTRLLVL.

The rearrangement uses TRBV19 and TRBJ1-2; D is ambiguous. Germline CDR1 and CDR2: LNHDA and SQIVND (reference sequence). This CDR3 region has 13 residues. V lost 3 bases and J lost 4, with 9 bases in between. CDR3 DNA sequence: TGTGCCAGTAGTATGGGCACCACCTATGGCTACACCTTC. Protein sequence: CASSMGTTYGYTF.

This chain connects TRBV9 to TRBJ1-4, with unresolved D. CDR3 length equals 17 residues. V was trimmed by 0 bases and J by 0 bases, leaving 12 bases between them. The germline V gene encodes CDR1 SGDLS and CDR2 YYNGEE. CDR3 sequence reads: CASSVGPSGTTNEKLFF. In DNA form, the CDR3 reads TGTGCCAGCAGCGTAGGCCCCTCCGGGACAACTAATGAAAAACTGTTTTTT.

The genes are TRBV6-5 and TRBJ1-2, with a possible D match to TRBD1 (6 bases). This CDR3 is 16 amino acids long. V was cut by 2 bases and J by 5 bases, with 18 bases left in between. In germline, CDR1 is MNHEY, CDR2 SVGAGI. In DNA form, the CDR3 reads TGTGCCAGCAGTTACCAAATAGGCAGGGGCTATTATGGCTACACCTTC. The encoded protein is CASSYQIGRGYYGYTF.

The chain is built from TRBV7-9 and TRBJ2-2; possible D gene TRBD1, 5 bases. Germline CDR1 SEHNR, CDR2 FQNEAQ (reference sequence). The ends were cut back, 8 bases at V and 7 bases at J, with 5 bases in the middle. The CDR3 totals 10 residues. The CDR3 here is CASQGGELFF. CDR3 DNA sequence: TGTGCCAGCCAGGGCGGGGAGCTGTTTTTT.

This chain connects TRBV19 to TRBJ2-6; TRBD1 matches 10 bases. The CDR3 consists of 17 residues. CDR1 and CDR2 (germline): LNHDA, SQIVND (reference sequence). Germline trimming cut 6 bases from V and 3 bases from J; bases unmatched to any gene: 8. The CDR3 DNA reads TGTGCCAGTAGCTGGACAGGGGGAAGGATTGGGGCCAACGTCCTGACTTTC. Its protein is CASSWTGGRIGANVLTF.

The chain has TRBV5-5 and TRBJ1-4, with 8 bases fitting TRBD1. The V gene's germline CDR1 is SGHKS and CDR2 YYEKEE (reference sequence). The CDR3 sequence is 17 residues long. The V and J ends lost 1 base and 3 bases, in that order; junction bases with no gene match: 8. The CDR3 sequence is CASSLTDRVGSNEKLFF. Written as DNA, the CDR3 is TGTGCCAGCAGCTTGACGGACAGGGTTGGGTCTAATGAAAAACTGTTTTTT.

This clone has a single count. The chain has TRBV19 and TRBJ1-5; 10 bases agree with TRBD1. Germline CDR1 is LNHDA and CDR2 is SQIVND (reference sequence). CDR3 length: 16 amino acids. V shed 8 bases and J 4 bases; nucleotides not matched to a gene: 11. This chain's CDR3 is CASGSRQGALNQPQHF. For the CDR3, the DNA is TGTGCCAGTGGAAGTAGACAGGGGGCGTTGAATCAGCCCCAGCATTTT.

CDR3 loop: CASTMTGGNTIYF. The CDR3 coding sequence is TGTGCCAGTACCATGACAGGGGGCAACACCATATATTTT. The genes are TRBV6-5 and TRBJ1-3; TRBD1 matches at 10 bases. This CDR3 region has 13 residues. Unmatched junction bases numbered 6, after V lost 9 bases and J lost 7 bases. The germline V gene encodes CDR1 MNHEY and CDR2 SVGAGI.

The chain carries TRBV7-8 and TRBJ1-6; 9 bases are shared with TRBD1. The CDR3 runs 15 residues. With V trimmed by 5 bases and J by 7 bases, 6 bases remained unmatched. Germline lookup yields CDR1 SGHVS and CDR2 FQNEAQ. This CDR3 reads CASSPSGTGNSPLHF. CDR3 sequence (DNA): TGTGCCAGCAGCCCGTCCGGGACAGGGAATTCACCCCTCCACTTT.

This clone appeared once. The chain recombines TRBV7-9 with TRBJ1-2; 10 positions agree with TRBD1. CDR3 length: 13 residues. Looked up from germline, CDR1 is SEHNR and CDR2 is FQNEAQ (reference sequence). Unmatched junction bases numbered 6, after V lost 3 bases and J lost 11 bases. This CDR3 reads CASSFGQGDPYTF. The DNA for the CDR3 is TGTGCCAGCAGCTTCGGACAGGGGGACCCATACACCTTC.

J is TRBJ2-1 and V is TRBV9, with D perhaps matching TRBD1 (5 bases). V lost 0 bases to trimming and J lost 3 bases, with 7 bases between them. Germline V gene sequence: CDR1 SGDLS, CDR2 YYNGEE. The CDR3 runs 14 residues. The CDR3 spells CASSVVDSYNEQFF. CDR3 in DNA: TGTGCCAGCAGCGTAGTAGACAGCTACAATGAGCAGTTCTTC.

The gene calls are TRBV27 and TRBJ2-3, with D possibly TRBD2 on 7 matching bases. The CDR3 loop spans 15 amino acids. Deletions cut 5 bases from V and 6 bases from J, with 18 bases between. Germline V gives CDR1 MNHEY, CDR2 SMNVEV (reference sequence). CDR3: CASSTVGGAYDTQYF. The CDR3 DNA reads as TGTGCCAGCAGTACAGTAGGGGGGGCGTACGATACGCAGTATTTT.

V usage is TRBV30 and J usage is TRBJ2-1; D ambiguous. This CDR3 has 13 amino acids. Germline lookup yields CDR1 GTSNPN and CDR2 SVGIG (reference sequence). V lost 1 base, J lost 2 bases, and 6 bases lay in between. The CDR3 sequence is CAWSDDTYNEQFF. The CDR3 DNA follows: TGTGCCTGGAGTGACGACACCTACAATGAGCAGTTCTTC.

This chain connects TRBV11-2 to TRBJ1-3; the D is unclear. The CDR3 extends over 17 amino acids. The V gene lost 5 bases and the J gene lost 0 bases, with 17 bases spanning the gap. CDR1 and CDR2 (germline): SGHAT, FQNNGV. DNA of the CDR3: TGTGCCAGCAGCCCATTCCTATTGCCGATCTCTGGAAACACCATATATTTT. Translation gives CASSPFLLPISGNTIYF.

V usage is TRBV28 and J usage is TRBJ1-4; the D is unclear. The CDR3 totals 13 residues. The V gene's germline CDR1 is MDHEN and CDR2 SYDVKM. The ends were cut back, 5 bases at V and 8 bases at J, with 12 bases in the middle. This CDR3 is CASSSGVYEKLFF. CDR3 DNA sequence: TGTGCCAGCAGTAGCGGGGTCTACGAAAAACTGTTTTTT.

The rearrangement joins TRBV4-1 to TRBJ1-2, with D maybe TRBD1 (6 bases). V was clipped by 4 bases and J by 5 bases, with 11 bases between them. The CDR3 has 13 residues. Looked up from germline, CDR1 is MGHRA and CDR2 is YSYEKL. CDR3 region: CASSLTGMYGYTF. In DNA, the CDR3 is TGCGCCAGCAGCCTAACAGGGATGTATGGCTACACCTTC.